A single sample is the source of the 27 T cell receptor beta chains below, sequenced in a study of cytomegalovirus exposure and HLA in healthy donors. 60 Vbeta and 13 Jbeta primers were used in PCR. Produced via immunoSEQ multiplex PCR; TCRdb's table is partial and in-frame only. Altogether over 90,000 clones are present, over 75% being singletons, with the ten largest covering roughly 5.1%. The sequenced sample consisted of PBMCs. Receptors originate from a man aged 40-49 years in good health and CMV-seropositive.

The chain couples TRBV13 to TRBJ1-6, with D possibly TRBD1 on 5 matching bases. V shed 4 bases and J shed 5 bases, with 9 bases lying between them. Germline CDR1 is PRHDT and CDR2 is FYEKMQ (reference sequence). This CDR3 is 14 amino acids long. In nucleotides, the CDR3 is TGTGCCAGCAGCTCCACCAGGGATAATTCACCCCTCCACTTT. This sequence encodes CASSSTRDNSPLHF.

The rearrangement uses TRBV30 and TRBJ1-5; the D gene is possibly TRBD1 (5 bases). The V gene lost 0 bases and the J gene lost 7 bases, with 10 bases spanning the gap. Germline V lookup: CDR1 GTSNPN, CDR2 SVGIG (reference sequence). The length of the CDR3 is 13 residues. CDR3 DNA: TGTGCCTGGAGTGTCAGGGACTGGCAGCCCCAGCATTTT. It translates to CAWSVRDWQPQHF.

For the CDR3, the DNA is TGTGCCAGTAGTGGGACTAGCGGGGCCTACGAGCAGTACTTC. Translated: CASSGTSGAYEQYF. The chain couples TRBV19 to TRBJ2-7; 13 bases are shared with TRBD2. The CDR3 covers 14 residues. CDR1 and CDR2 (germline): LNHDA, SQIVND (reference sequence). With 5 bases clipped from V and 2 bases from J, the junction kept 0 bases outside the gene matches.

The chain uses TRBV11-3 and TRBJ2-7, with a tentative D call TRBD2 (5 bases). V lost 1 base to trimming and J lost 6 bases, with 10 bases between them. This CDR3 contains 13 residues. From germline, CDR1 is SGHNT and CDR2 YENEEA. CDR3 loop: CASSLGPGGEQYF. The CDR3 coding sequence is TGTGCCAGCAGCTTAGGCCCAGGAGGCGAGCAGTACTTC.

This clone came up once. The genes are TRBV14 and TRBJ2-7; D is perhaps TRBD1 (5 bases). Trimming pared 6 bases from V and 3 bases from J, leaving 9 bases between. The length of the CDR3 is 12 residues. Looked up from germline, CDR1 is SGHDN and CDR2 is FVKESK. Here the CDR3 reads CASRLTGYEQYF. CDR3 in DNA: TGTGCCAGCAGACTTACAGGCTACGAGCAGTACTTC.

This rearrangement joins TRBV11-3 to TRBJ2-5, with 7 nucleotides matching TRBD2. There are 15 residues in the CDR3. The germline CDR1 and CDR2 sequences are SGHNT and YENEEA. V was pared by 2 bases and J by 2 bases, with 5 bases of the junction left unmatched. CDR3 loop: CASSLSRDYQETQYF. CDR3 nucleotides: TGTGCCAGCAGCTTATCGCGGGACTATCAAGAGACCCAGTACTTC.

The chain is built from TRBV10-2 and TRBJ2-7; tentative D call: TRBD2 (5 bases). Germline lookup yields CDR1 WSHSY and CDR2 SAAADI. Trimming left V 5 bases short and J 0 bases short, with 11 bases between. The CDR3 is made up of 14 amino acids. The CDR3 bases are TGCGCCAGCAGTAGGCGGGCCCTCTCCTACGAGCAGTACTTC. This encodes CASSRRALSYEQYF.

The chain has TRBV5-6 and TRBJ2-5; the D gene is possibly TRBD2 (5 bases). V shed 2 bases and J shed 2 bases, with 7 bases lying between them. This CDR3 contains 13 residues. Germline V CDR1 and CDR2: SGHDT, YYEEEE. The CDR3 spells CASSFWEQETQYF. The CDR3 region has the DNA TGTGCCAGCAGCTTCTGGGAGCAAGAGACCCAGTACTTC.

The rearrangement links TRBV18 to TRBJ2-5; TRBD1 aligns across 8 bases. CDR3 length: 15 amino acids. V lost 2 bases to trimming and J lost 4 bases; unmatched junction nucleotides: 6. The germline CDR1 and CDR2 sequences are KGHSH and LQKENI. The CDR3 reads CASSPFQGARETQYF. CDR3 sequence (DNA): TGTGCCAGCTCACCATTCCAGGGGGCGCGAGAGACCCAGTACTTC.

The chain links TRBV2 to TRBJ1-5; no clear D gene. Germline lookup yields CDR1 SNHLY and CDR2 FYNNEI. V was cut by 7 bases and J by 0 bases, with 4 bases left in between. The CDR3 extends over 12 amino acids. The CDR3 here is CASTSSNQPQHF. In DNA form, the CDR3 reads TGTGCCAGCACTAGTAGCAATCAGCCCCAGCATTTT.

This clone occurred once. The chain combines TRBV6-1 with TRBJ2-2; D is possibly TRBD1 (7 bases). This CDR3 spans 14 amino acids. The germline V gene has CDR1 MNHNS and CDR2 SASEGT. The V and J ends lost 11 bases and 0 bases respectively, with 13 bases between them. Written as DNA, the CDR3 is TGTGCCGGAGGGGGCAGGGCGAACACCGGGGAGCTGTTTTTT. This encodes CAGGGRANTGELFF.

The rearrangement links TRBV5-5 to TRBJ2-7, with 7 positions matching TRBD1. CDR1 and CDR2 (germline): SGHKS, YYEKEE (reference sequence). V dropped 2 bases and J dropped 2; count of bases not matched to a gene: 7. The CDR3 has 15 residues. The DNA of the CDR3 is TGTGCCAGCAGCTTTTCGTTCCAGGGGGCCTACGAGCAGTACTTC. It specifies CASSFSFQGAYEQYF.

The V gene is TRBV7-3, the J gene TRBJ2-2; tentatively, D is TRBD2 (5 bases). V gave up 1 base and J gave up 11 bases, with 8 bases separating them. Germline values: CDR1 SGHTA, CDR2 FQGTGA. There are 12 residues in the CDR3. The CDR3 sequence is CASSLMRAELFF. The CDR3 coding sequence is TGTGCCAGCAGCTTAATGCGGGCCGAGCTGTTTTTT.

This chain uses TRBV30 with TRBJ1-2; TRBD1 matches at 7 bases. This CDR3 region has 14 residues. J gave up 0 bases and V 2 bases, and 3 bases lay outside the gene matches. From germline, CDR1 is GTSNPN and CDR2 SVGIG (reference sequence). Here the CDR3 reads CAWSQQGPNYGYTF. Here the CDR3 DNA reads TGTGCCTGGAGTCAACAGGGGCCTAACTATGGCTACACCTTC.

The genes are TRBV6-5 and TRBJ2-3; TRBD1 is a possible D gene (6 bases). V was pared by 5 bases and J by 2 bases, with 11 bases between. The CDR3 sequence is 14 residues long. CDR1 MNHEY and CDR2 SVGAGI come from the germline V gene. The CDR3 spells CASSPTGLTDTQYF. Here the CDR3 DNA reads TGTGCCAGCAGTCCGACAGGTCTCACAGATACGCAGTATTTT.

This chain uses TRBV18 with TRBJ1-5; 8 bases map to TRBD1. The V segment lost 8 bases and the J segment 6 bases; nucleotides outside the gene matches: 12. The germline CDR1 and CDR2 sequences are KGHSH and LQKENI. The CDR3 spans 15 residues. The CDR3 DNA reads as TGTGCCAGCCCACTTACAGGGGGGTTGGGTCAGCCCCAGCATTTT. Encoded protein: CASPLTGGLGQPQHF.

In nucleotides, the CDR3 is TGTGCCAGCGCAAATAACCTAGTCATCGAAGAGACCCAGTACTTC. Protein sequence: CASANNLVIEETQYF. The chain recombines TRBV10-3 with TRBJ2-5, with no clear D. The CDR3 has 15 amino acids. V gave up 10 bases and J gave up 3 bases, with 21 bases separating them. Germline loops: CDR1 ENHRY, CDR2 SYGVKD.

The V gene is TRBV9, the J gene TRBJ2-7; 10 nucleotides align to TRBD1. The CDR3 is 15 residues long. V lost 4 bases and J lost 4; bases outside the gene matches: 8. Looked up from germline, CDR1 is SGDLS and CDR2 is YYNGEE. The CDR3 region is CASSPGTGDFYEQYF. CDR3 nucleotide sequence: TGTGCCAGCAGCCCGGGGACAGGGGATTTTTACGAGCAGTACTTC.

This chain connects TRBV5-1 to TRBJ2-2; D may be TRBD1 (6 bases). V gave up 0 bases and J gave up 2 bases, with 8 bases separating them. Per the germline V gene, CDR1 is SGHRS and CDR2 is YFSETQ. This CDR3 region has 15 residues. The chain's CDR3 is CASSLVQGNTGELFF. The DNA of the CDR3 is TGCGCCAGCAGCTTGGTACAGGGCAACACCGGGGAGCTGTTTTTT.

V and J are TRBV7-2 and TRBJ1-3; D uncertain. The CDR3 sequence is 14 residues long. V was shortened by 3 bases and J by 5 bases, with 11 bases between the two germline ends. Germline CDR1 is SGHTA and CDR2 is FQGNSA. The CDR3 coding sequence is TGTGCCAGCAGCTTGGATCCGGGGAGAAACACCATATATTTT. Its translation is CASSLDPGRNTIYF.

CDR3 sequence (DNA): TGCGCCAGCAGCCAAGGGACAGGGGTGGGCACTGAAGCTTTCTTT. Protein product: CASSQGTGVGTEAFF. The chain joins TRBV4-1 to TRBJ1-1; 9 bases are shared with TRBD1. With 1 base clipped from V and 4 bases from J, the junction kept 4 bases outside the gene matches. Germline V gene data show CDR1 as MGHRA and CDR2 as YSYEKL. This CDR3 spans 15 amino acids.

This chain uses TRBV7-9 with TRBJ2-5; TRBD1 agrees at 8 bases. This CDR3 region has 15 residues. V was clipped by 0 bases and J by 5 bases; unmatched bases: 5. Looked up from germline, CDR1 is SEHNR and CDR2 is FQNEAQ (reference sequence). This chain's CDR3 is CASSLARTGFETQYF. In DNA, the CDR3 is TGTGCCAGCAGCTTAGCAAGGACAGGGTTTGAGACCCAGTACTTC.

CDR3 DNA sequence: TGTGCCAGCAGCACAGACTCCGTCGGGGGGACCCAGTACTTC. Its protein product is CASSTDSVGGTQYF. V and J are TRBV5-4 and TRBJ2-5; D might be TRBD2 (6 bases). The germline CDR1 and CDR2 sequences are SGHNT and YYREEE (reference sequence). With 4 bases removed from V and 7 bases from J, the gap between germline ends came to 17 bases. CDR3 length: 14 amino acids. Supplemented by reference TRBV5-4 and TRBJ2-5, the full variable domain reads ETGVTQSPTHLIKTRGQQVTLRCSSQSGHNTVSWYQQALGQGPQFIFQYYREEENGRGNFPPRFSGLQFPNYSSELNVNALELDDSALYLCASSTDSVGGTQYFGPGTRLLVL.

This clone has more than one count but fewer than ten. V is TRBV30 and J is TRBJ1-5; 7 nucleotides align to TRBD1. The CDR3 covers 15 residues. CDR1 and CDR2 (germline): GTSNPN, SVGIG (reference sequence). With V trimmed by 0 bases and J by 0 bases, 2 bases remained unmatched. The CDR3 region is CAWSVQGSSNQPQHF. The CDR3 bases are TGTGCCTGGAGTGTACAGGGGAGTAGCAATCAGCCCCAGCATTTT. Looking up the rest from reference TRBV30 and TRBJ1-5 gives the full variable domain: SQTIHQWPATLVQPVGSPLSLECTVEGTSNPNLYWYRQAAGRGLQLLFYSVGIGQISSEVPQNLSASRPQDRQFILSSKKLLLSDSGFYLCAWSVQGSSNQPQHFGDGTRLSIL.

V and J are TRBV4-2 and TRBJ2-5; TRBD2 aligns across 8 bases. The germline gives CDR1 LGHNA, CDR2 YNFKEQ. Unmatched junction bases numbered 7, after V lost 3 bases and J lost 1 base. This CDR3 has 16 residues. CDR3 in amino acids: CASSQELAGGQETQYF. For the CDR3, the DNA is TGTGCCAGCAGCCAGGAGCTAGCGGGTGGCCAAGAGACCCAGTACTTC.

This chain links TRBV10-2 with TRBJ1-1, with D perhaps TRBD1 (6 bases). This CDR3 has 16 residues. Between the trimmed V and J ends, which lost 2 bases and 0 bases, there was a span of 13 bases. Per germline, CDR1 WSHSY and CDR2 SAAADI. The CDR3, as DNA: TGCGCCAGCAGTGAGGGACAGTTACAGTTGAACACTGAAGCTTTCTTT. This translates into CASSEGQLQLNTEAFF.

This clone showed up just once. This chain links TRBV4-1 with TRBJ2-5; 9 bases are shared with TRBD2. V shed 6 bases and J 2 bases; nucleotides not matched to a gene: 19. Germline loops: CDR1 MGHRA, CDR2 YSYEKL. The CDR3 runs to 19 residues. CDR3 sequence: CASRGRGLAGKLGQETQYF. The CDR3 DNA is TGCGCCAGCAGGGGGAGGGGGCTAGCGGGGAAGCTAGGGCAAGAGACCCAGTACTTC.